These T cell receptor beta chains were read from a single sample in a study of cytotoxic CD8 clonotypes in ibrutinib-treated CLL. Sequencing was performed with immunoSEQ multiplex PCR; in TCRdb, only in-frame clones are kept and a portion is missing. Among 160,000 or so clones listed, 81% were seen once. The specimen comprised PBMCs, sampled after 12 months of ibrutinib treatment. These TCRs come from a human donor with chronic lymphocytic leukemia. Both conserved end residues are part of each CDR3. The order of the fields is clone size, D gene, V gene, J gene, CDR3 protein, CDR3 DNA. The D gene is left open where the match is weak. Clone size appears in some rows only: once, few, many, or a class for an expanded clone.

size: -
D: -
V: TRBV30
J: TRBJ2-1
CDR3: CAWSRDETRSDEQFF
DNA: TGTGCCTGGAGCCGGGACGAAACGAGAAGTGATGAGCAGTTCTTC

size: once
D: TRBD2
V: TRBV7-8
J: TRBJ2-1
CDR3: CASSLVSASGVSSYNEQFF
DNA: TGTGCCAGCAGCTTAGTTTCCGCTAGCGGGGTGAGCTCCTACAATGAGCAGTTCTTC

size: -
D: -
V: TRBV6-5
J: TRBJ2-5
CDR3: CASTPSAGPETQYF
DNA: TGTGCCAGCACCCCCTCCGCAGGGCCGGAGACCCAGTACTTC

size: -
D: -
V: TRBV6-5
J: TRBJ1-2
CDR3: CASSLGDGYTF
DNA: TGTGCCAGCAGTCTGGGGGATGGCTACACCTTC

size: -
D: -
V: TRBV28
J: TRBJ1-3
CDR3: CASRGQQSFGNTIYF
DNA: TGTGCCAGCCGAGGACAGCAGTCTTTTGGAAACACCATATATTTT

size: -
D: -
V: TRBV19
J: TRBJ1-5
CDR3: CASRRQPSVSNQPQHF
DNA: TGTGCCAGTAGACGACAGCCCTCAGTTAGCAATCAGCCCCAGCATTTT

size: -
D: -
V: TRBV7-2
J: TRBJ2-2
CDR3: CASSSFRGNDGELFF
DNA: TGTGCCAGCAGCTCATTCCGGGGGAACGACGGGGAGCTGTTTTTT

size: many
D: TRBD2
V: TRBV28
J: TRBJ2-3
CDR3: CASSFGGTISTDTQYF
DNA: TGTGCCAGCAGTTTTGGGGGGACTATATCCACAGATACGCAGTATTTT

size: -
D: -
V: TRBV7-9
J: TRBJ1-5
CDR3: CASSLGEASNQPQHF
DNA: TGTGCCAGCAGCTTAGGGGAAGCTAGCAATCAGCCCCAGCATTTT

size: -
D: -
V: TRBV12-5
J: TRBJ1-4
CDR3: CASGLALGHRSLNEKLFF
DNA: TGTGCTAGTGGTTTGGCACTCGGACACCGAAGCCTTAATGAAAAACTGTTTTTT

size: -
D: TRBD1
V: TRBV7-2
J: TRBJ1-2
CDR3: CASSLDGGGVYGYTF
DNA: TGTGCCAGCAGCTTAGATGGAGGGGGCGTATATGGCTACACCTTC

size: -
D: TRBD1
V: TRBV7-2
J: TRBJ1-3
CDR3: CASSFNPRDRRNTIYF
DNA: TGTGCCAGCAGCTTCAATCCCCGGGACAGACGAAACACCATATATTTT

size: -
D: -
V: TRBV7-9
J: TRBJ2-5
CDR3: CASSLGVGGRGKNQETQYF
DNA: TGTGCCAGCAGCTTAGGGGTGGGTGGAAGGGGGAAGAACCAAGAGACCCAGTACTTC

size: once
D: -
V: TRBV15
J: TRBJ2-6
CDR3: CATSRDILSSGANVLTF
DNA: TGTGCCACCAGCAGAGATATACTGAGCTCTGGGGCCAACGTCCTGACTTTC

size: few
D: -
V: TRBV10-3
J: TRBJ1-4
CDR3: CAISESRSTNEKLFF
DNA: TGTGCCATCAGTGAGTCGAGATCAACTAATGAAAAACTGTTTTTT

size: -
D: TRBD1
V: TRBV5-1
J: TRBJ1-5
CDR3: CASSTGTGDSNQPQHF
DNA: TGCGCCAGCAGCACCGGGACAGGAGATAGCAATCAGCCCCAGCATTTT

size: -
D: -
V: TRBV11-2
J: TRBJ1-2
CDR3: CASSLRPNYGYTF
DNA: TGTGCCAGCAGCTTACGGCCTAACTATGGCTACACCTTC

size: -
D: -
V: TRBV27
J: TRBJ1-6
CDR3: CASSYRGLNSPLHF
DNA: TGTGCCAGCAGTTATAGGGGCCTTAATTCACCCCTCCACTTT

size: -
D: TRBD2
V: TRBV19
J: TRBJ2-7
CDR3: CASSIHLASGGYEQYF
DNA: TGTGCCAGTAGTATCCACTTGGCTAGCGGTGGCTACGAGCAGTACTTC

size: -
D: -
V: TRBV7-2
J: TRBJ1-3
CDR3: CASILTASTGNTIYF
DNA: TGTGCCAGCATCCTGACAGCCTCTACTGGAAACACCATATATTTT

size: -
D: -
V: TRBV2
J: TRBJ1-3
CDR3: CASSESGYGNTIYF
DNA: TGTGCCAGCAGTGAATCAGGGTACGGAAACACCATATATTTT

size: -
D: -
V: TRBV10-3
J: TRBJ2-7
CDR3: CAISESRGLGYEQYF
DNA: TGTGCCATCAGTGAGAGTCGGGGGTTAGGATACGAGCAGTACTTC

size: -
D: -
V: TRBV5-5
J: TRBJ2-7
CDR3: CASSLVGRGLEQYF
DNA: TGTGCCAGCAGCTTGGTGGGGCGGGGACTGGAGCAGTACTTC

size: -
D: TRBD2
V: TRBV5-5
J: TRBJ2-3
CDR3: CASSRTSGEASSTDTQYF
DNA: TGTGCCAGCAGCCGTACTAGCGGGGAGGCCTCTAGCACAGATACGCAGTATTTT

size: -
D: TRBD2
V: TRBV5-7
J: TRBJ2-3
CDR3: CASSGPGLGDRDTQYF
DNA: TGTGCCAGCAGCGGGCCGGGACTAGGGGACCGGGATACGCAGTATTTT